The clone carrying this T cell receptor beta chain has a handful of counts. Its antigen is currently unknown. In the same sample, other DNA sequences code for this CDR3. TCRdb keeps only in-frame clones here, not all; method: immunoSEQ multiplex PCR. Among approximately 30,000 clones, around 87% were seen once, and the ten largest hold 1.3%. As to time point: 12 to 13 months of natalizumab therapy. Germline V gene sequence: CDR1 SNHLY, CDR2 FYNNEI. The CDR3 spans 17 residues. V shed 6 bases and J shed 4 bases, with 22 bases lying between them. The sample belongs to a study of multiple sclerosis patients with progressive multifocal leukoencephalopathy. Overall study findings and caveats: Expanded clones at PML onset predated and persisted through natalizumab therapy. Less diverse TRB repertoires were suggested in most PML patients. Whether JC virus or general immunocompromise explains the findings remained unclear.

The TCR sequence derives from a human donor with multiple sclerosis. Sequenced material: PBMCs, taken from a patient treated with natalizumab. The V and J genes are TRBV2 and TRBJ2-1; D might be TRBD2 (5 bases). This CDR3 reads CASSLEFAAGIYNEQFF. CDR3 sequence (DNA): TGTGCCAGCAGCCTCGAGTTTGCCGCCGGGATATACAATGAGCAGTTCTTC. Full variable domain (outside the CDR3, taken from reference TRBV2 and TRBJ2-1): EPEVTQTPSHQVTQMGQEVILRCVPISNHLYFYWYRQILGQKVEFLVSFYNNEISEKSEIFDDQFSVERPDGSNFTLKIRSTKLEDSAMYFCASSLEFAAGIYNEQFFGPGTRLTVL.